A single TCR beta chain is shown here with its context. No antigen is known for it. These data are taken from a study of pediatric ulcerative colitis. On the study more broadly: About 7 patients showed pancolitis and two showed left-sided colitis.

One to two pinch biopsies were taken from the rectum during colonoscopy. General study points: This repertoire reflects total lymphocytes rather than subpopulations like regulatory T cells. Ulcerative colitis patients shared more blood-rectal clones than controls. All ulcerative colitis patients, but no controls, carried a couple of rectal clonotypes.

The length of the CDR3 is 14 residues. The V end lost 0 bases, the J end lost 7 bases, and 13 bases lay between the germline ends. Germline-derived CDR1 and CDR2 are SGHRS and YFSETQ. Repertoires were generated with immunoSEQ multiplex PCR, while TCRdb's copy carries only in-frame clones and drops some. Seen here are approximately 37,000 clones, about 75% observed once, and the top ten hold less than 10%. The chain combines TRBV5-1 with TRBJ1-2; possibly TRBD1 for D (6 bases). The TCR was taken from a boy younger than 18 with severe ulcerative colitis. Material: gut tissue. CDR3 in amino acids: CASSLVGAEGGYTF. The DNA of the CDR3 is TGCGCCAGCAGCTTGGTGGGGGCTGAGGGTGGCTACACCTTC.